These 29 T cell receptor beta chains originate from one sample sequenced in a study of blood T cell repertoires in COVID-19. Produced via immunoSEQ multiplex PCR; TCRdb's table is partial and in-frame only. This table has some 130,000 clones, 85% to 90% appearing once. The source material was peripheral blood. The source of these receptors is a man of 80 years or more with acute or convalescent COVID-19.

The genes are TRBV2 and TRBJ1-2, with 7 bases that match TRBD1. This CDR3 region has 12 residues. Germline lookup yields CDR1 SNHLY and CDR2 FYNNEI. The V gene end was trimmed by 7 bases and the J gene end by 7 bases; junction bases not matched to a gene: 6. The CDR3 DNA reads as TGTGCCAGCACGCCTGACAGGGTTGGCTACACCTTC. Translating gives CASTPDRVGYTF.

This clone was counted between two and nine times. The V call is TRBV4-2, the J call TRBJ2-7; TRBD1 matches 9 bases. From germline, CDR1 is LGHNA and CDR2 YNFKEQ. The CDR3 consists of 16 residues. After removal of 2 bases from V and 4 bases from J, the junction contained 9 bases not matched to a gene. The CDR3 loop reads CASSQTSGTGRYEQYF. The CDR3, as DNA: TGTGCCAGCAGCCAAACCTCCGGGACAGGGCGATACGAGCAGTACTTC.

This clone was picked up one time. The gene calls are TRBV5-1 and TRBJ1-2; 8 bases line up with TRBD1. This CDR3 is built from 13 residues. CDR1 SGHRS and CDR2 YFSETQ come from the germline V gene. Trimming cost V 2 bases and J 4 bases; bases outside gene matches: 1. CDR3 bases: TGCGCCAGCAGCTTTACAGGGGGCTATGGCTACACCTTC. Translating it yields CASSFTGGYGYTF.

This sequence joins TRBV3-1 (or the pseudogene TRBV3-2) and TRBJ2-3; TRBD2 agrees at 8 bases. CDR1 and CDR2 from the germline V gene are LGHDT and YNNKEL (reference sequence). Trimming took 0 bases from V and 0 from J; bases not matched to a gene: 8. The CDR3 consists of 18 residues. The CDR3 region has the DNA TGTGCCAGCAGCCAAGATGGGGCTAGCGGGCTTAGCACAGATACGCAGTATTTT. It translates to CASSQDGASGLSTDTQYF.

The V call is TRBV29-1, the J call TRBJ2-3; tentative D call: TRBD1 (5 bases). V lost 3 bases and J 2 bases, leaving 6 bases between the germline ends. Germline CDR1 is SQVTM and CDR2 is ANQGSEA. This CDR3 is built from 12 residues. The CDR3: CSVEGHTDTQYF. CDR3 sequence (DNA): TGCAGCGTTGAGGGGCACACAGATACGCAGTATTTT.

CDR3 protein: CASSLSRGDRESYGYTF. The CDR3 DNA follows: TGTGCCAGCAGTTTATCGCGGGGGGACAGAGAGAGCTATGGCTACACCTTC. The chain is built from TRBV27 and TRBJ1-2, with 7 bases identical to TRBD1. The germline gives CDR1 MNHEY, CDR2 SMNVEV (reference sequence). The CDR3 has 17 amino acids. The junction had 11 bases not matched to a gene; V was cut back by 0 bases and J by 4 bases.

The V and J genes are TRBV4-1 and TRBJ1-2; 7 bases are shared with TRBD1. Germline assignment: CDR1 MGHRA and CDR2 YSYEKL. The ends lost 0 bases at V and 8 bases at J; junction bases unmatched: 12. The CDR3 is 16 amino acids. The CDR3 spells CASSQDSAGGMGGYTF. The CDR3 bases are TGCGCCAGCAGCCAAGATTCGGCAGGGGGGATGGGAGGCTACACCTTC.

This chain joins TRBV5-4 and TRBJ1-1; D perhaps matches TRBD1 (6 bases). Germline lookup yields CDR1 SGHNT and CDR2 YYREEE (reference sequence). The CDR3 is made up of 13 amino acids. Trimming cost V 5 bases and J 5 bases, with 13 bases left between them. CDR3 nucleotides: TGTGCCAGCAGTTTGAGGGGGGGGACTGAAGCTTTCTTT. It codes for CASSLRGGTEAFF.

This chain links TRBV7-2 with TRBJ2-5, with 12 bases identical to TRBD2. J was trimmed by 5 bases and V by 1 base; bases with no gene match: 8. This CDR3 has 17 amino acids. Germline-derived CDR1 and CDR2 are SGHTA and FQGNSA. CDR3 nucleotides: TGTGCCAGCAGCTTAGGGGCTAGCGGGAGGGTGGCGGAGACCCAGTACTTC. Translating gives CASSLGASGRVAETQYF. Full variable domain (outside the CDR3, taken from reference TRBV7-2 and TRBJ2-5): GAGVSQSPSNKVTEKGKDVELRCDPISGHTALYWYRQSLGQGLEFLIYFQGNSAPDKSGLPSDRFSAERTGGSVSTLTIQRTQQEDSAVYLCASSLGASGRVAETQYFGPGTRLLVL.

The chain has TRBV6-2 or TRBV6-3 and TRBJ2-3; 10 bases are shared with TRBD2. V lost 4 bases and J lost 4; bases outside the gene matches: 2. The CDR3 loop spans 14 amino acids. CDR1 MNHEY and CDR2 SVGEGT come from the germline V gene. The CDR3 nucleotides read TGTGCCAGCAGTTCTCTAGCGGGAGCAGATACGCAGTATTTT. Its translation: CASSSLAGADTQYF.

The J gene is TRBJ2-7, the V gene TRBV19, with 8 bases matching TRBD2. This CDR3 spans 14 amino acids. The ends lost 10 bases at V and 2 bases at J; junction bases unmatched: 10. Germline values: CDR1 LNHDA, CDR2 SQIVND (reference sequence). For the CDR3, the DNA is TGTGCCACAGGGGAGCGGGGGATTCCCTACGAGCAGTACTTC. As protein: CATGERGIPYEQYF. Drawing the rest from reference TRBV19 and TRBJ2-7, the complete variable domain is DGGITQSPKYLFRKEGQNVTLSCEQNLNHDAMYWYRQDPGQGLRLIYYSQIVNDFQKGDIAEGYSVSREKKESFPLTVTSAQKNPTAFYLCATGERGIPYEQYFGPGTRLTVT.

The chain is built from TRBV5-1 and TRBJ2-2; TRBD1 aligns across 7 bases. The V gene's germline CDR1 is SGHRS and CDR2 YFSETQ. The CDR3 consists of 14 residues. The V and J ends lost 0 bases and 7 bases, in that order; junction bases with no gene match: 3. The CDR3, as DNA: TGCGCCAGCAGCTTGGAGGGGGCAAGCGGGGAGCTGTTTTTT. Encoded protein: CASSLEGASGELFF.

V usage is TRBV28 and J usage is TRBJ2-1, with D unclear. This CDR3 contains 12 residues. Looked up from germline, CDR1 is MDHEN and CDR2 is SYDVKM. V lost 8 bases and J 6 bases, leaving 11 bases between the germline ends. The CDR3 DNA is TGTGCCAGCGGCCTCAGGCTCAATGAGCAGTTCTTC. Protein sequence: CASGLRLNEQFF.

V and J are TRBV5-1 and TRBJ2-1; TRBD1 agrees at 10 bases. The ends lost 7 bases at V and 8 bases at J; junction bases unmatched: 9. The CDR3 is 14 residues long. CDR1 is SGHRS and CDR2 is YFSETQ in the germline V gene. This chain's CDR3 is CASGWTGGGDEQFF. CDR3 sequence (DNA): TGCGCCAGCGGATGGACAGGGGGAGGGGATGAGCAGTTCTTC.

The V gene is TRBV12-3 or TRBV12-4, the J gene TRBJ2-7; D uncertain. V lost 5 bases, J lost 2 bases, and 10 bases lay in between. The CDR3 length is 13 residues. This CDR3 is CASSRQEPYEQYF. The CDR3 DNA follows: TGTGCCAGCAGTCGGCAGGAACCCTACGAGCAGTACTTC.

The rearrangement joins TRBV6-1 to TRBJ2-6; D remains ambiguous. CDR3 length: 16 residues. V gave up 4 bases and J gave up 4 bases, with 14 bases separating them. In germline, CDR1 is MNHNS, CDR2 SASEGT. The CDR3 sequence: CASSGAGPIGANVLTF. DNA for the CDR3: TGTGCCAGCAGTGGGGCAGGCCCGATCGGGGCCAACGTCCTGACTTTC.

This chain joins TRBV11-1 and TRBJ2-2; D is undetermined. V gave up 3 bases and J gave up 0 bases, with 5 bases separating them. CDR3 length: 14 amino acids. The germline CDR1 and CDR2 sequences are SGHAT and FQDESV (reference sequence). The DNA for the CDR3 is TGTGCCAGCAGCTTCGTCGCGAACACCGGGGAGCTGTTTTTT. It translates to CASSFVANTGELFF.

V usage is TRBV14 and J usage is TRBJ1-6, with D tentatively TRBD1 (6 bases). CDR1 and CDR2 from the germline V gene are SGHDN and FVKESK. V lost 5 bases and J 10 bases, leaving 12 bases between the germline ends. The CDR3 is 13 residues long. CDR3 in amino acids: CASSIQGRSPLHF. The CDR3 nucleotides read TGTGCCAGCAGCATACAGGGACGATCACCCCTCCACTTT.

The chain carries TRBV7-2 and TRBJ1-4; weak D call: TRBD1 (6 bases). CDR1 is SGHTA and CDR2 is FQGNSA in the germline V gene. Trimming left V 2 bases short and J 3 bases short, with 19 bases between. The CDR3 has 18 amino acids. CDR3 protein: CASSLLGTLGSPNEKLFF. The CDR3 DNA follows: TGTGCCAGCAGCTTACTAGGGACACTCGGGTCCCCTAATGAAAAACTGTTTTTT.

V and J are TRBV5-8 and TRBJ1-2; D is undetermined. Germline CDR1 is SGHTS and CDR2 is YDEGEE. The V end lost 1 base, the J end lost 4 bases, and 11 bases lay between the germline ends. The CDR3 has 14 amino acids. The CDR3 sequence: CASSLYGSSYGYTF. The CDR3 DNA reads TGTGCCAGCAGCTTGTACGGTAGTTCCTATGGCTACACCTTC.

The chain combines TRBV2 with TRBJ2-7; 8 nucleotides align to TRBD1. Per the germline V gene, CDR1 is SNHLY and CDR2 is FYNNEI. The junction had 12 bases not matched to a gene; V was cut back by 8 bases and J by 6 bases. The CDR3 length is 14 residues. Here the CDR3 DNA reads TGTGCCAGCGTCAGGGACAGGTTAGTGGGCGAGCAGTACTTC. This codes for CASVRDRLVGEQYF.

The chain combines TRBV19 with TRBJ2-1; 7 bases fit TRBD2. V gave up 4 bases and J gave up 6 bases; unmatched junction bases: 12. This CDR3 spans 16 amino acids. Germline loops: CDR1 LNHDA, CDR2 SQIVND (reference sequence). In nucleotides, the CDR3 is TGTGCCAGTAGTACCCCCTTAGCGGGTGCCTTCAATGAGCAGTTCTTC. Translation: CASSTPLAGAFNEQFF.

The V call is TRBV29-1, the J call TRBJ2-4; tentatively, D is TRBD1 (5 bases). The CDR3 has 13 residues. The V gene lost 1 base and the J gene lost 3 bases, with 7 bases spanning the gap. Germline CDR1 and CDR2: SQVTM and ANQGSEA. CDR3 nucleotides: TGCAGCGTTGAAGGGCAGGGCAAAAACATTCAGTACTTC. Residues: CSVEGQGKNIQYF.

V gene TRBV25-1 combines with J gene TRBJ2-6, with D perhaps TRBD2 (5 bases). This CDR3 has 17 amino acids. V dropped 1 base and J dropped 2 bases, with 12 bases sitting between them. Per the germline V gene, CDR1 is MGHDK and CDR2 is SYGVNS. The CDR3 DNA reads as TGTGCCAGCAGTGAATCCAAAGGGAGAACTGGGGCCAACGTCCTGACTTTC. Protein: CASSESKGRTGANVLTF. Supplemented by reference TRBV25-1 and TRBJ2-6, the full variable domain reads EADIYQTPRYLVIGTGKKITLECSQTMGHDKMYWYQQDPGMELHLIHYSYGVNSTEKGDLSSESTVSRIRTEHFPLTLESARPSHTSQYLCASSESKGRTGANVLTFGAGSRLTVL.

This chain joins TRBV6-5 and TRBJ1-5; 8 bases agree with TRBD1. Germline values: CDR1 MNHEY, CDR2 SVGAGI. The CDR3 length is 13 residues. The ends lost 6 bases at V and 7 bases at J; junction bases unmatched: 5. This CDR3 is CASRNRQGQPQHF. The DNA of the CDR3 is TGTGCCAGCAGGAACCGACAGGGGCAGCCCCAGCATTTT.

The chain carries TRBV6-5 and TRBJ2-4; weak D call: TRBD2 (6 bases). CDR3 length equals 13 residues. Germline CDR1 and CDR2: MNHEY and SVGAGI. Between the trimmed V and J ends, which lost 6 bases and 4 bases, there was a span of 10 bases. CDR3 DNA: TGTGCCAGCAGCCTTGGGGGGAAAAACATTCAGTACTTC. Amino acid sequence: CASSLGGKNIQYF.

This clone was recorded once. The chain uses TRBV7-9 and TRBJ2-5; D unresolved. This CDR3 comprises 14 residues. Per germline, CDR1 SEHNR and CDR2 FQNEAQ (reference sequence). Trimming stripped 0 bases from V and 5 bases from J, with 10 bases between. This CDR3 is CASSLAVLSETQYF. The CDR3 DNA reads TGTGCCAGCAGCTTAGCGGTTCTATCGGAGACCCAGTACTTC. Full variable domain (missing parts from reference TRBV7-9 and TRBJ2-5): DTGVSQNPRHKITKRGQNVTFRCDPISEHNRLYWYRQTLGQGPEFLTYFQNEAQLEKSRLLSDRFSAERPKGSFSTLEIQRTEQGDSAMYLCASSLAVLSETQYFGPGTRLLVL.

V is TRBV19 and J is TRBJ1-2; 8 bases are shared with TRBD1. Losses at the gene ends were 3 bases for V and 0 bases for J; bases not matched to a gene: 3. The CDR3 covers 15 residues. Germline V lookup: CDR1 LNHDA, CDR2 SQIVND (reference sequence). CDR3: CASSIPGQANYGYTF. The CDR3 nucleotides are TGTGCCAGTAGTATCCCGGGACAGGCTAACTATGGCTACACCTTC.

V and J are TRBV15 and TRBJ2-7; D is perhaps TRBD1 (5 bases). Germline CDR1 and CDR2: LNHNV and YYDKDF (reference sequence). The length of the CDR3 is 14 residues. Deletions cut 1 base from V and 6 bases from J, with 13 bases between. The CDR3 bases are TGTGCCACCAGCAGAGTTAGGGGCTTTGGCGAGCAGTACTTC. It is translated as CATSRVRGFGEQYF.